Below, 9 T cell receptor beta chains from the same sample are listed, as sequenced in a study of blood T cell repertoires in COVID-19. The data were produced by immunoSEQ multiplex PCR, yet TCRdb's version contains in-frame clones alone and is incomplete. Of under 250,000 clones in the sample, less than 90% were seen once. The sample taken for sequencing was peripheral blood. The receptor source for this set is a woman in her forties who had recovered from COVID-19.

J is TRBJ1-3 and V is TRBV6-1; D remains unclear. CDR3 size: 15 residues. Trimming pared 5 bases from V and 2 bases from J, leaving 13 bases between. Germline assignment: CDR1 MNHNS and CDR2 SASEGT. CDR3 region: CASSSYARTGNTIYF. The CDR3 coding sequence is TGTGCCAGCAGTTCCTATGCCCGTACTGGAAACACCATATATTTT.

The genes are TRBV24-1 and TRBJ1-4; tentatively, D is TRBD1 (5 bases). The V end was cut by 4 bases, the J end by 8 bases, with 16 bases between. The CDR3 runs to 15 residues. Germline V gene sequence: CDR1 KGHDR, CDR2 SFDVKD. This CDR3 reads CATSDPGESGEKLFF. The DNA of the CDR3 is TGTGCCACCAGTGACCCGGGGGAGAGTGGCGAAAAACTGTTTTTT.

This clone was detected only once. The chain recombines TRBV9 with TRBJ1-2; 12 positions agree with TRBD1. Per germline, CDR1 SGDLS and CDR2 YYNGEE. CDR3 length equals 16 residues. Losses at the gene ends were 2 bases for V and 4 bases for J; bases not matched to a gene: 6. The CDR3 DNA reads TGTGCCAGCAGCGTCGCCGGGACAGGGGGCTTCTATGGCTACACCTTC. As protein: CASSVAGTGGFYGYTF.

There are a few counts of this clone. The chain employs TRBV2 and TRBJ1-2, with TRBD1 identical over 10 bases. The CDR3 is 16 amino acids. V shed 3 bases, J shed 4 bases, and the junction held 8 bases outside the gene matches. Germline V lookup: CDR1 SNHLY, CDR2 FYNNEI. The CDR3 here is CASSEERDRGIYGYTF. DNA for the CDR3: TGTGCCAGCAGTGAGGAAAGGGACAGGGGTATCTATGGCTACACCTTC.

The chain recombines TRBV6-1 with TRBJ2-1; TRBD1 is a possible D gene (5 bases). The CDR3 covers 17 residues. CDR1 and CDR2 (germline): MNHNS, SASEGT. V dropped 2 bases and J dropped 0 bases, with 14 bases sitting between them. CDR3 loop: CASSEYWGTSSYNEQFF. The CDR3, as DNA: TGTGCCAGCAGTGAATACTGGGGCACAAGCTCCTACAATGAGCAGTTCTTC.

The chain links TRBV9 to TRBJ1-2; 8 bases fit TRBD1. V shed 0 bases, J shed 4 bases, and the junction held 5 bases outside the gene matches. CDR1 is SGDLS and CDR2 is YYNGEE in the germline V gene. There are 15 residues in the CDR3. CDR3: CASSVGGTGPYGYTF. CDR3 DNA: TGTGCCAGCAGCGTAGGTGGGACAGGTCCCTATGGCTACACCTTC.

This clone appeared a single time. This sample also contains other DNA sequences that code for the same CDR3. The rearrangement links TRBV7-9 to TRBJ2-3; D ambiguous. The CDR3 has 14 amino acids. CDR1 and CDR2 from the germline V gene are SEHNR and FQNEAQ (reference sequence). V was cut by 1 base and J by 1 base, with 6 bases left in between. Here the CDR3 DNA reads TGTGCCAGCAGCTTAGTCCAGGGCACAGATACGCAGTATTTT. Encoded protein: CASSLVQGTDTQYF.

CDR3 DNA: TGTGCCAGTAGTGTCGGGGTAGGCTATGGCTACACCTTC. This codes for CASSVGVGYGYTF. J is TRBJ1-2 and V is TRBV19; D gene unclear. The V gene's germline CDR1 is LNHDA and CDR2 SQIVND (reference sequence). The CDR3 extends over 13 amino acids. Trimming removed 5 bases at V and 4 bases at J, with 11 bases between.

This clone was picked up one time. The CDR3 loop is CAISEPGLGETQYF. The CDR3 coding sequence is TGTGCCATCAGCGAACCAGGGTTGGGGGAGACCCAGTACTTC. V gene TRBV10-3 combines with J gene TRBJ2-5; TRBD1 is a possible D gene (5 bases). The V and J ends lost 6 bases and 5 bases respectively, with 16 bases between them. The germline V gene has CDR1 ENHRY and CDR2 SYGVKD. The CDR3 extends over 14 amino acids.